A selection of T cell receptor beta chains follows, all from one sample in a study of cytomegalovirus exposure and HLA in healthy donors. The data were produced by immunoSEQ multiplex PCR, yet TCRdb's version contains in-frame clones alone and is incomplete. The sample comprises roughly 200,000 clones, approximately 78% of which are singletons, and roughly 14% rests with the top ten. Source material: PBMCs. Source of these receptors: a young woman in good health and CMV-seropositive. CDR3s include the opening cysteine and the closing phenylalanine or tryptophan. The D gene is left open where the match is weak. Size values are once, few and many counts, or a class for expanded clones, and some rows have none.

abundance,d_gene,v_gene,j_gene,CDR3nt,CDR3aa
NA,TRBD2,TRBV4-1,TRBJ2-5,TGCGCCAGCAGCCCGAACGCGGGGGGCAAAGAGACCCAGTACTTC,CASSPNAGGKETQYF
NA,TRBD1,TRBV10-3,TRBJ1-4,TGTGCCATAAGACCGGGACAGGGTGAAAAACTGTTTTTT,CAIRPGQGEKLFF
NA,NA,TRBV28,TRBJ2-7,TGTGCCAGCAGGGGCCCGGTACGGTCCGAGCAGTACTTC,CASRGPVRSEQYF
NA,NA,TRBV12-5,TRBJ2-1,TGTGCTAGTGGTTTGCCTATAAGTCTCCTTGAGGGTGAGCAGTTCTTC,CASGLPISLLEGEQFF
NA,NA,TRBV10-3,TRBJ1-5,TGTGCCATCAGTGAGTCTAAGGAGGTGGGTCAGCCCCAGCATTTT,CAISESKEVGQPQHF
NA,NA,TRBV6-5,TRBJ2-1,TGTGCCAGCAGTTTCAGGGGCACCTACAATGAGCAGTTCTTC,CASSFRGTYNEQFF
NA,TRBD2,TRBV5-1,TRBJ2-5,TGCGCCAGCAGCCCGAGCGGGGGGGCCGAGTCGGAGACCCAGTACTTC,CASSPSGGAESETQYF
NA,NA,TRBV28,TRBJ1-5,TGTGCCAGCAGGGGCGACAGGAGTTATAGCAATCAGCCCCAGCATTTT,CASRGDRSYSNQPQHF
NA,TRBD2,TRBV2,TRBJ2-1,TGTGCCAGCAGTCCCGCGGGGGGGCCCTACAATGAGCAGTTCTTC,CASSPAGGPYNEQFF
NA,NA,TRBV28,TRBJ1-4,TGTGCCAGCAGTTACTCCAGGCGACAGCTACTAAATGAAAAACTGTTTTTT,CASSYSRRQLLNEKLFF
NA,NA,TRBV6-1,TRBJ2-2,TGTGCCAGCAGTGTCACGGTGACCGGGGAGCTGTTTTTT,CASSVTVTGELFF
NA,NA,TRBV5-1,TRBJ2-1,TGCGCCAGCAGCCCCCGCGGGGTAGCGGTCGGAGATGAGCAGTTCTTC,CASSPRGVAVGDEQFF
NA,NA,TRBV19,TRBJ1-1,TGTGCCAGTAGTACCCCGACAGTCAACACTGAAGCTTTCTTT,CASSTPTVNTEAFF
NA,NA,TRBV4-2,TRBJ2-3,TGTGCCAGCAGCCCCTCCGAGGAGAGCACAGATACGCAGTATTTT,CASSPSEESTDTQYF
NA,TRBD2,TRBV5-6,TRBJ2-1,TGTGCCAGCAGCTCACATAGCGGGAGGGAACCTAATGAGCAGTTCTTC,CASSSHSGREPNEQFF
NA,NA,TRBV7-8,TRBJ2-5,TGTGCCAGCAACACTAGACCTGGGGAGACCCAGTACTTC,CASNTRPGETQYF
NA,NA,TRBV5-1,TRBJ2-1,TGCGCCAGCAGCCCGCGGCCTCCCTGGCTAAGCGACAATGAGCAGTTCTTC,CASSPRPPWLSDNEQFF
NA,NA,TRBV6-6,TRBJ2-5,TGTGCCAGCAGCTCCGAGGGAGCGGCCCAAGAGACCCAGTACTTC,CASSSEGAAQETQYF
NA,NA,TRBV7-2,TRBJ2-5,TGTGCCAGCAGCCCTGACGGGGAGACCCAGTACTTC,CASSPDGETQYF
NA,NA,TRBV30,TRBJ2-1,TGTGCCTGGAGTCCTAGCCCCAATTACAATGAGCAGTTCTTC,CAWSPSPNYNEQFF
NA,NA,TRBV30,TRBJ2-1,TGTGCCTGGAGGAAATCCCGGAGGGCCGATGAGCAGTTCTTC,CAWRKSRRADEQFF
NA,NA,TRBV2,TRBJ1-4,TGTGCCAGCACGTTCGGGATAACTAATGAAAAACTGTTTTTT,CASTFGITNEKLFF
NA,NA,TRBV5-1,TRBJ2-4,TGCGCCAGCAGCTTGGGGGGAGAGGACATTCAGTACTTC,CASSLGGEDIQYF
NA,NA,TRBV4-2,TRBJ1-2,TGTGCCAGCAGCCAAGTAGCGCTGGGGACTTCTTATGGCTACACCTTC,CASSQVALGTSYGYTF
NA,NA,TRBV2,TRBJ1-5,TGTGCCAGCAGCGACAGAACCAATCAGCCCCAGCATTTT,CASSDRTNQPQHF
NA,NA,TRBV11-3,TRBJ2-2,TGTGCCAGCAGCTTAGTGACGGGAGTTGACACCGGGGAGCTGTTTTTT,CASSLVTGVDTGELFF
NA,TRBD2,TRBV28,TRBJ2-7,TGTGCCAGCAGTAGGTGGGGTACCGGGGGGAGCTCCTACGAGCAGTACTTC,CASSRWGTGGSSYEQYF
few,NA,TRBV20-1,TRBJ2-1,TGCAGTGCTAGAGTCGGCAATGAGCAGTTCTTC,CSARVGNEQFF
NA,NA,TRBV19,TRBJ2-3,TGTGCCAGTAGTATACTGGCAGGTTCGCATTCAGATACGCAGTATTTT,CASSILAGSHSDTQYF
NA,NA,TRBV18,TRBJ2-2,TGTGCCAGCTCAGCAGAGCGGGCTCGCAACACCGGGGAGCTGTTTTTT,CASSAERARNTGELFF
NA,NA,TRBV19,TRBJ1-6,TGTGCCAGTCGGACAGCAGATAATTCACCCCTCCACTTT,CASRTADNSPLHF
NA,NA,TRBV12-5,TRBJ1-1,TGTGCTAGTGGTTTGGTACGGGAAGAGCCGAACACTGAAGCTTTCTTT,CASGLVREEPNTEAFF
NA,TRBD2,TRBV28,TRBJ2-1,TGTGCCACATCGACTAGCGGATACAATGAGCAGTTCTTC,CATSTSGYNEQFF
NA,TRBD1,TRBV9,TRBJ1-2,TGTGCCAGCAGCGCACAACAGGGGGCTCGATATGGCTACACCTTC,CASSAQQGARYGYTF
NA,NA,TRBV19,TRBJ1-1,TGTGCCAGTAGTATCTCGGCCAGGGTGGGCACTGAAGCTTTCTTT,CASSISARVGTEAFF
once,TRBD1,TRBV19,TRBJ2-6,TGTGCCAGTAGTATAGATCGGACAGGGAAGGGAGGGGCCAACGTCCTGACTTTC,CASSIDRTGKGGANVLTF
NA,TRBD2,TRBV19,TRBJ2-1,TGTGCCAGTAACCTTTACGCGGGGGGCCACAATGAGCAGTTCTTC,CASNLYAGGHNEQFF